This is a list of T cell receptor beta chains from one sample in a study of T-cell reconstitution after alpha-beta-depleted transplantation in children. One entry per CDR3 protein results from TCRdb running MiXCR on the PCR reads. The sample holds around 200,000 distinct CDR3 sequences, 6.5% to 7.5% seen once. Here the sequenced sample was PBMCs from the stem cell graft donor, taken from the stem cell graft. The receptors originated from a human donor who donated a stem cell graft to a child with Wiskott-Aldrich syndrome. CDR3s include the opening cysteine and the closing phenylalanine or tryptophan. D genes are given only for firm matches. Where a row states a size, it is once, few, many or the class of an expanded clone; other rows omit it.

d_call: TRBD1
clone_size: few
j_call: TRBJ2-5
v_call: TRBV7-2
cdr3_nt: TGTGCCAGCAGCCCGGGGACAGTTAAGACCCAGTACTTC
cdr3_aa: CASSPGTVKTQYF

d_call: TRBD1
clone_size: many
j_call: TRBJ2-3
v_call: TRBV5-1
cdr3_nt: TGTGCCAGCAGCTCCGGGACAGGGAGCACAGATACGCAGTATTTT
cdr3_aa: CASSSGTGSTDTQYF

d_call: .
clone_size: many
j_call: TRBJ2-7
v_call: TRBV20-1
cdr3_nt: TGCAGTGCTAGAGATATCCAACGGGGGGCTTACGAGCAGTACTTC
cdr3_aa: CSARDIQRGAYEQYF

d_call: TRBD1
clone_size: many
j_call: TRBJ1-2
v_call: TRBV6-5
cdr3_nt: TGTGCCAGCAGTCAGGGACAGGGTTTCTATGGCTACACCTTC
cdr3_aa: CASSQGQGFYGYTF

d_call: .
clone_size: few
j_call: TRBJ1-3
v_call: TRBV30
cdr3_nt: TGTGCCTGGACTATGCTCGGAAACACCATATATTTT
cdr3_aa: CAWTMLGNTIYF

d_call: TRBD2
clone_size: few
j_call: TRBJ2-5
v_call: TRBV7-2
cdr3_nt: TGTGCCAGCAGCTTAAACCGGGGGGGGGAGACCCAGTACTTC
cdr3_aa: CASSLNRGGETQYF

d_call: TRBD1
clone_size: many
j_call: TRBJ2-7
v_call: TRBV20-1
cdr3_nt: TGCAGTGCTAGACCCGCGGACAGGGGGTCCTCCTACGAGCAGTACTTC
cdr3_aa: CSARPADRGSSYEQYF

d_call: TRBD2
clone_size: few
j_call: TRBJ2-7
v_call: TRBV10-3
cdr3_nt: TGTGCCATCAGTGAGTCTAGGGCAGGGTCCGGAATAGCGGGAGGGCCGAGCTCCTACGAGCAGTACTTC
cdr3_aa: CAISESRAGSGIAGGPSSYEQYF

d_call: .
clone_size: .
j_call: TRBJ2-7
v_call: TRBV10-2
cdr3_nt: TGCGCCAGCAGTGAGTCGGGGATTGCCTACGAGCAGTACTTC
cdr3_aa: CASSESGIAYEQYF

d_call: TRBD1
clone_size: many
j_call: TRBJ2-4
v_call: TRBV6-5
cdr3_nt: TGTGCCAGCAGTCTTGGACAGGGAAAAAACATTCAGTACTTC
cdr3_aa: CASSLGQGKNIQYF

d_call: TRBD1
clone_size: many
j_call: TRBJ2-1
v_call: TRBV7-9
cdr3_nt: TGTGCCAGCAGCTTATCTCTGACAGGGGGCTCCTACAATGAGCAGTTCTTC
cdr3_aa: CASSLSLTGGSYNEQFF

d_call: .
clone_size: many
j_call: TRBJ2-7
v_call: TRBV7-9
cdr3_nt: TGTGCCAGCAGCTCCTCGGCCTGGGCAGGACAGTACTTC
cdr3_aa: CASSSSAWAGQYF

d_call: TRBD1
clone_size: .
j_call: TRBJ2-1
v_call: TRBV28
cdr3_nt: TGTGCCAGCGGCGGACAGGGGCCCGGTGAGCAGTTCTTC
cdr3_aa: CASGGQGPGEQFF

d_call: TRBD1
clone_size: .
j_call: TRBJ2-1
v_call: TRBV18
cdr3_nt: TGTGCCAGCTCACCAGGACAGGGTCGGGACAATGAGCAGTTCTTC
cdr3_aa: CASSPGQGRDNEQFF

d_call: .
clone_size: many
j_call: TRBJ2-7
v_call: TRBV6-5
cdr3_nt: TGTGCCAGCAGTTACTCCAACGCCGAGCAGTACTTC
cdr3_aa: CASSYSNAEQYF

d_call: .
clone_size: many
j_call: TRBJ1-1
v_call: TRBV2
cdr3_nt: TGTGCCAGCAGTGAAGACAGGGTCAACACTGAAGCTTTCTTT
cdr3_aa: CASSEDRVNTEAFF

d_call: .
clone_size: many
j_call: TRBJ1-1
v_call: TRBV24-1
cdr3_nt: TGTGCCACCGAATCGGAGTATGGGGCTTTCTTT
cdr3_aa: CATESEYGAFF

d_call: .
clone_size: many
j_call: TRBJ2-7
v_call: TRBV5-1
cdr3_nt: TGCGCCAGCAGCGAGGTCTCCTACGAGCAGTACTTC
cdr3_aa: CASSEVSYEQYF

d_call: .
clone_size: many
j_call: TRBJ1-2
v_call: TRBV24-1
cdr3_nt: TGTGCCACCAGTGACCAAGGGGCCGCCTATGGCTACACCTTC
cdr3_aa: CATSDQGAAYGYTF

d_call: TRBD1
clone_size: many
j_call: TRBJ1-1
v_call: TRBV13
cdr3_nt: TGTGCCAGCAGCTCGACAGGGGTCGACACTGAAGCTTTCTTT
cdr3_aa: CASSSTGVDTEAFF

d_call: .
clone_size: .
j_call: TRBJ1-1
v_call: TRBV5-5
cdr3_nt: TGTGCCAGCAGCCTACTGGCAGGCGTCAGTGGAGCTTTCTTT
cdr3_aa: CASSLLAGVSGAFF

d_call: .
clone_size: many
j_call: TRBJ2-2
v_call: TRBV6-5
cdr3_nt: TGTGCCAGCAGTTACGTAGTGTGGGGGGTCGGGGAGCTGTTTTTT
cdr3_aa: CASSYVVWGVGELFF

d_call: TRBD1
clone_size: few
j_call: TRBJ2-2
v_call: TRBV4-2
cdr3_nt: TGTGCCAGCAGCCAAGGGACAGGGGGTTCCGGGGAGCTGTTTTTT
cdr3_aa: CASSQGTGGSGELFF